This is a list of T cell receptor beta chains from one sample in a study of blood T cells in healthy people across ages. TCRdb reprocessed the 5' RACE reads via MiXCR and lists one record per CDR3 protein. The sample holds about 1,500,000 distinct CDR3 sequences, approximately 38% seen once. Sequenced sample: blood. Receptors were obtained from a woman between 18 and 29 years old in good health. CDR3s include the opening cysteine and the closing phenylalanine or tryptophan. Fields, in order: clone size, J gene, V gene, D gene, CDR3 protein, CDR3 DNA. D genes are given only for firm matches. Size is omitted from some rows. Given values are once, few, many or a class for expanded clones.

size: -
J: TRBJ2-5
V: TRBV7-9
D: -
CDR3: CASSGRKHQETQYF
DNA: TGTGCCAGCAGCGGCAGAAAACACCAAGAGACCCAGTACTTC

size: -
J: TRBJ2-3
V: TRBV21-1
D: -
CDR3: CASRKKGVHTQYF
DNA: TGTGCCAGCAGAAAGAAGGGGGTACATACGCAGTATTTT

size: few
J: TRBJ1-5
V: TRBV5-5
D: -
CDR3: CASARRNNQPQHF
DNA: TGTGCCAGCGCACGGAGGAACAATCAGCCCCAGCATTTT

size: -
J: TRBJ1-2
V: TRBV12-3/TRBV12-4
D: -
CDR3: CASSGALGYGYTF
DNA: TGTGCCAGCAGTGGGGCCCTGGGCTATGGCTACACCTTC

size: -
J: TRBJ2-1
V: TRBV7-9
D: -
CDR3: CAISRRGSSYNEQFF
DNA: TGTGCCATCAGCCGTAGGGGCAGCTCCTACAATGAGCAGTTCTTC

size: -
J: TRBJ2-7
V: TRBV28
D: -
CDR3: CASRSPGGTYEQYF
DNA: TGTGCCAGTAGATCCCCCGGGGGTACCTACGAGCAGTACTTC

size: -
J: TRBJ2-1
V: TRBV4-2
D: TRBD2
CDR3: CASSLPSGSIDGQFF
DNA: TGTGCCAGCAGCCTGCCTAGCGGGAGTATCGATGGGCAGTTCTTC

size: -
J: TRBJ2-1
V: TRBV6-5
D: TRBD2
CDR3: CASSYQTSGSIYNEQFF
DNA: TGTGCCAGCAGTTACCAGACTAGCGGGAGCATCTACAATGAGCAGTTCTTC

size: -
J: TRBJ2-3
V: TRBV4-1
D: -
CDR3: CASSQEELDGDTQYF
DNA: TGCGCCAGCAGCCAAGAAGAACTAGATGGAGATACGCAGTATTTT

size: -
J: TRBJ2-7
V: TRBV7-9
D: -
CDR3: CASTPSSPLGSSYEQYF
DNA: TGTGCCAGCACCCCCTCCAGTCCCTTAGGGAGCTCCTACGAGCAGTACTTC

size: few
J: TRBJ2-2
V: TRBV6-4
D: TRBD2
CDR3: CASSSFSGENTGELFF
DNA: TGTGCCAGCTCCTCCTTTAGCGGGGAGAACACCGGGGAGCTGTTTTTT

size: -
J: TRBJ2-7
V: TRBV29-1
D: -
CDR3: CSVETRVYEQYF
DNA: TGCAGCGTTGAGACCAGGGTCTACGAGCAGTACTTC

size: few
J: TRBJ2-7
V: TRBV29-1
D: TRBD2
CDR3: CSVEDPLAAPYEQYF
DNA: TGCAGCGTTGAAGATCCGCTAGCGGCCCCCTACGAGCAGTACTTC

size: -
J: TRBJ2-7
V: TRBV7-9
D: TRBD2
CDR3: CASSYLAGPYNEQYF
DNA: TGTGCCAGCAGTTATCTAGCGGGTCCCTACAATGAGCAGTACTTC

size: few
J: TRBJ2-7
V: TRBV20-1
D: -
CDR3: CSALQSTSYEQYF
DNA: TGCAGTGCTTTACAGAGTACCTCCTACGAGCAGTACTTC

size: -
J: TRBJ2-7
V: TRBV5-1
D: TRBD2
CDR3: CASSPGLGRNNEQYF
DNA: TGCGCCAGCAGCCCGGGACTAGGCAGGAACAATGAGCAGTACTTC

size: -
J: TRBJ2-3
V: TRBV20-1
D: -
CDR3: CSASPRVLGSVSRDTQYF
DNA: TGCAGTGCTAGCCCCCGGGTCCTTGGCTCCGTGTCCCGGGATACGCAGTATTTT

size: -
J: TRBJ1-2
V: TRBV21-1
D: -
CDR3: CATLTGGARNGYTF
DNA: TGTGCCACCTTAACAGGGGGCGCTCGGAATGGCTACACCTTC

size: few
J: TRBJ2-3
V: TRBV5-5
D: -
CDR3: CASSLVSVYGGTDTQYF
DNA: TGTGCCAGCAGCTTGGTTAGCGTCTACGGTGGCACAGATACGCAGTATTTT

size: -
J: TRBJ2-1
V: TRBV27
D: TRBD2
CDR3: CASSLFVAGSVTNNEQFF
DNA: TGTGCCAGCAGTTTATTTGTAGCGGGCTCCGTTACGAACAATGAGCAGTTCTTC

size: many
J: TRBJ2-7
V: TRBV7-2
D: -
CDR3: CASSLAGGPDEQYF
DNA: TGTGCCAGCAGCTTAGCGGGGGGGCCGGATGAGCAGTACTTC

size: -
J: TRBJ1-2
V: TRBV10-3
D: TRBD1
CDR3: CAIKGQGAIYGYTF
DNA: TGTGCCATCAAAGGACAGGGGGCGATCTATGGCTACACCTTC

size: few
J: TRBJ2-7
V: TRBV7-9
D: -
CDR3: CASSIMARGEQYF
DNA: TGTGCCAGCAGCATCATGGCTCGAGGGGAGCAGTACTTC

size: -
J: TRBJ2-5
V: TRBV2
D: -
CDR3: CAGIPLVTQETQYF
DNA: TGTGCCGGCATCCCACTAGTGACCCAAGAGACCCAGTACTTC

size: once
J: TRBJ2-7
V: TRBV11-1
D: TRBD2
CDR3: CASSDLAGEFNEQYF
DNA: TGTGCCAGCAGCGACCTAGCGGGAGAGTTCAATGAGCAGTACTTC

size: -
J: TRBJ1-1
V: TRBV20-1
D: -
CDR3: CSARAGSGNTEAFF
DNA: TGCAGTGCTAGGGCGGGGTCGGGGAACACTGAAGCTTTCTTT

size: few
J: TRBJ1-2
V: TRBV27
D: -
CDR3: CASCNQSNYGYTF
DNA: TGTGCCAGCTGCAACCAGTCTAACTATGGCTACACCTTC

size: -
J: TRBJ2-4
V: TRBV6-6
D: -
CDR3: CASSYSGTAKNIQYF
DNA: TGTGCCAGCAGTTACTCAGGGACGGCCAAAAACATTCAGTACTTC